This entry concerns a single T cell receptor beta chain. This sample was taken from a study of blood T cell repertoires in COVID-19. Study at large: Donors in the United States, Italy and Spain gave samples during acute or convalescent COVID-19.

Trimming took 4 bases from V and 2 from J; bases not matched to a gene: 10. CDR1 and CDR2 from the germline V gene are SGDLS and YYNGEE. The CDR3 is 17 amino acids. Study processing details: Reference gene primer amplification gave nucleated cell count estimates. Sequencing was performed with immunoSEQ multiplex PCR; in TCRdb, only in-frame clones are kept and a portion is missing. That table gives V, J and clone size, and the DNA gave D and trimming. Of under 150,000 clones listed, around four fifths were seen once; the top ten hold around a fifth. The TCR sequence derives from a man of 80 years or more with acute or convalescent COVID-19. The V and J genes are TRBV9 and TRBJ2-3; 10 bases agree with TRBD1. The sample was peripheral blood. The CDR3, as DNA: TGTGCCAGCAGCTCCCCGACAGGGGGCAAGTCCACAGATACGCAGTATTTT. Protein sequence: CASSSPTGGKSTDTQYF.